The T cell receptor (beta chain) under discussion was sequenced for a study of blood T cells in healthy people across ages (dated by TCRdb to 2015 to 2017). Notes on the research overall: In model experiments, template switching captured about one uniquely barcoded TCR beta cDNA molecule for every two T cells. Age-related changes in TCR beta repertoire diversity were measured in the study by deep sequencing normalized with unique cDNA molecular identifiers. Four age groups were formed from the donors: young (average approximately 15 years), middle-aged (approximately 39), aged (around 62) and long-lived (around 82). Donors of different ages were randomly distributed across sequencing lanes to avoid experimental bias. Using the same blood draw, the study looked at two additional independent replicas of 1 million unique cDNA reads for two donors, one aged 18 to 30 and the other aged 80 or older.

Receptors were amplified or captured by 5' RACE. TCRdb shows the sequencer as Illumina HiSeq 2500. A second PCR of about 7 to 12 cycles was run with a J-beta primer mix and a sample-barcoded 5' primer. Each TCR beta cDNA molecule received a unique molecular identifier from a template-switch 5' adaptor carrying 12 random nucleotides. At least 2.5 million CDR3-containing paired-end reads were obtained from each sample. All of the RNA was converted into first-strand cDNA using the Mint cDNA synthesis kit, with a TRBC-specific oligonucleotide serving as the primer. After uracil-DNA glycosylase treatment, a first 18-cycle PCR used universal primers M1SS and BC2_uni_R on all cDNA. As for the original processing: For normalization, 1 million high-quality reads were randomly selected from each sample, with every read carrying a distinct molecular identifier. Instead of being binned into consensus sequences, reads with shared molecular identifiers were discarded. CDR3 identification, clonotype clustering and error correction used MiTCR with a Q25 quality threshold and the strictest error-elimination algorithm. A nonparametric unseen species model using Euler transformation provided a lower-bound estimate of total TCR beta diversity. TCRdb's own reprocessing of the public reads used fastp at Q25 and MiXCR and kept productive beta chains. Every entry covers one CDR3 protein and lists the most common genes and DNA from its rows. These V and J calls originate from TCRdb's pipeline instead of the authors' own analysis. The sample records about 830,000 distinct CDR3 sequences, roughly 60% of which are singletons. The ten largest clones capture about 20% of the sample.

Between the V and J ends, shortened by 7 bases and 6 bases respectively, the junction contains 15 bases. Counted from cysteine to phenylalanine, this CDR3 has 13 amino acids. The kept DNA is CDR3 alone, 39 bases in frame from the first base. The donors were 40 or so Caucasian individuals from Russia, aged 6 to 90 years, who were systemically healthy. Around 10 milliliters of peripheral blood were collected from each donor into EDTA-treated Vacutainer tubes. Ficoll-Paque density-gradient centrifugation was used to isolate PBMCs, with at least 7 million per sample. Trizol reagent was used to extract total RNA from the PBMCs, yielding at least 6 micrograms per sample. Naive CD45RAhigh/CD27high T cell percentages were measured by flow cytometry on a PBMC aliquot from every donor. Broad study findings and their caveats: Since profiling was done on bulk unsorted PBMCs, naive and antigen-experienced compartments could not be conclusively compared. Estimates of total diversity from one million sequenced T cells were regarded as lower bounds and underestimates. Observed TCR beta diversity per million T cells fell roughly linearly with age, and a significant reduction was already apparent by age around 40. There was a strong correlation between observed TCR beta diversity and the percentage of naive T cells measured by flow cytometry. Compared with the aged group, the long-lived group had more naive CD4+ T cells, fewer expanded clones and increased TCR diversity, a pattern suggesting age selection. Because the CMV infection status of the donors was unknown, age-related changes in expanded clonotypes may potentially have been confounded.

This clonotype was detected only a few times. Its antigen is not yet known. No quality values exist for individual bases; no much larger clone is one base distant. Rearrangement joined TRBV12-3 or TRBV12-4 to TRBJ1-2; there is no confident call for the D gene. The TCR originated in a man under 40 in good health. Sequencing was done on a sample of blood. The CDR3 reads as follows: CASTPSFGDGYTF. The DNA sequence is as follows: TGTGCCAGCACCCCCAGCTTCGGGGATGGCTACACCTTC.